This paragraph reports one T cell receptor (beta chain). Its antigen remains unidentified. The CDR3 is made up of 12 amino acids. From germline, CDR1 is SGHRS and CDR2 YFSETQ. Between the trimmed V and J ends, which lost 5 bases and 6 bases, there was a span of 8 bases. The data are from a study of T-cell reconstitution after alpha-beta-depleted transplantation in children. General study results and limits: Some patients owed their high day-60 TCRbeta diversity to surviving recipient T cells and thymic progenitors. Once a year had passed after transplant, T-cell counts and diversity came mostly from newly produced T cells.

For TCRbeta, the library was prepared with unique molecular identifiers. One entry per CDR3 protein results from TCRdb running MiXCR on the PCR reads. The repertoire holds roughly 570,000 distinct CDR3 sequences, 25% to 30% seen once, with around a third in the top ten. This receptor was identified in a boy younger than two with Wiskott-Aldrich syndrome, due to receive a stem cell transplant. This specimen consisted of PBMCs, obtained before TCRalphabeta/CD19-depleted stem cell transplant. This chain connects TRBV5-1 to TRBJ1-4; D is ambiguous. The CDR3 loop reads CASRSGDEKLFF. The CDR3 nucleotides read TGCGCCAGCAGGTCCGGGGATGAAAAACTGTTTTTT.